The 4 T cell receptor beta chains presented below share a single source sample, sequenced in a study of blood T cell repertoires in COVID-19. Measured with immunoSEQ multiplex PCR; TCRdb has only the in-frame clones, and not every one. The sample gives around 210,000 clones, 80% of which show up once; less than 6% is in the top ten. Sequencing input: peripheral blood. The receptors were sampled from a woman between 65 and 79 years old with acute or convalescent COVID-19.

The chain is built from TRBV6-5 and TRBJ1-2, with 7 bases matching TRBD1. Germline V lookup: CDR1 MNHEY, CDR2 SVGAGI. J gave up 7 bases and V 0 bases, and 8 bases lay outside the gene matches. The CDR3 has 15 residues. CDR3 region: CASSYSPTGAFGYTF. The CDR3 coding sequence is TGTGCCAGCAGTTACTCCCCCACAGGGGCGTTTGGCTACACCTTC.

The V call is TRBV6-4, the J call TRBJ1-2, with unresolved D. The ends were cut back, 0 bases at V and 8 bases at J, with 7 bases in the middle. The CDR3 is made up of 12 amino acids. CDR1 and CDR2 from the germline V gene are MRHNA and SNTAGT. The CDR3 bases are TGTGCCAGCAGTGACTCTAGGGAGGGCTACACCTTC. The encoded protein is CASSDSREGYTF.

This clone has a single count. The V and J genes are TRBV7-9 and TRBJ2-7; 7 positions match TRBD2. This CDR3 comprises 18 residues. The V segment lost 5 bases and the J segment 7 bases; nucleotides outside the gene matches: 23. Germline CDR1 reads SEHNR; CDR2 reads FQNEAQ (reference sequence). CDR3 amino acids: CASSPRGGAVAGRQEQYF. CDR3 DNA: TGTGCCAGCAGCCCCCGCGGGGGAGCAGTCGCGGGAAGACAGGAGCAGTACTTC.

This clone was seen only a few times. Here the CDR3 reads CASSLADNTYEQYF. Here the CDR3 DNA reads TGTGCCAGCAGTTTGGCCGACAACACCTACGAGCAGTACTTC. The rearrangement joins TRBV27 to TRBJ2-7; D not certain. The CDR3 is made up of 14 amino acids. V dropped 3 bases and J dropped 2 bases, with 11 bases sitting between them. Germline V gene data show CDR1 as MNHEY and CDR2 as SMNVEV (reference sequence).